This T cell receptor (beta chain) was captured by sequencing in a study of blood T cells in healthy people across ages. General observations from the study: What prevented conclusive comparison of naive and antigen-experienced cells was that PBMCs were unsorted.

Together with a sample-barcoded 5' primer, a J-beta primer mix was included in a second PCR lasting roughly 6 to 12 cycles. Each cDNA molecule, via a template-switch adaptor with 12 random nucleotides, was tagged. TCRdb reprocessed the 5' RACE reads with MiXCR, giving one entry per CDR3 protein. The sample contains about 1.5 million distinct CDR3 sequences, around 39% of which appear only once. The CDR3 length is 17 residues. Germline loops: CDR1 MNHNS, CDR2 SASEGT. The V segment lost 3 bases and the J segment 2 bases; nucleotides outside the gene matches: 6. Points on this clonotype: The target antigen is unknown.

The chain has TRBV6-1 and TRBJ2-5; 13 bases fit TRBD2. The TCR comes from a woman between 18 and 29 years old in good health. Specimen: blood. The CDR3: CASSDPATSGRQETQYF. The DNA of the CDR3 is TGTGCCAGCAGTGACCCCGCGACTAGCGGGAGGCAAGAGACCCAGTACTTC.